These 28 T cell receptor beta chains share one sample of origin, sequenced in a study of beta chain features in type 1 diabetes. The entirety of the isolated RNA underwent reverse transcription, so expressed TCRB transcripts were sequenced. Profiled with immunoSEQ multiplex PCR; TCRdb holds only in-frame clones, not every one. In the table there are tens of thousands of clones, roughly 69% of which are singletons. Sequencing was done on a sample of Tregs from blood. These TCRs come from a woman between 40 and 55 years old in good health.

This clone has a single count. The chain links TRBV5-1 to TRBJ2-3; possibly TRBD1 for D (6 bases). Germline CDR1 reads SGHRS; CDR2 reads YFSETQ. With 5 bases removed from V and 1 base from J, the gap between germline ends came to 11 bases. CDR3 length equals 14 residues. The CDR3 coding sequence is TGCGCCAGCAGTTGGACAGCGGGCACAGATACGCAGTATTTT. This encodes CASSWTAGTDTQYF.

This sequence joins TRBV6-5 and TRBJ1-3; possibly TRBD1 for D (6 bases). CDR1 and CDR2 from the germline V gene are MNHEY and SVGAGI. Trimming took off 5 bases at V and 10 bases at J, with 12 bases between the two ends. This CDR3 spans 12 amino acids. The CDR3 loop reads CASSTIRGTIYF. CDR3 in DNA: TGTGCCAGCAGTACCATCAGGGGAACCATATATTTT.

This clone was recorded a few times. The CDR3 coding sequence is TGTGCCAGCGCAGGGACTAGCGGGGGCCGGCAAACCTACGAGCAGTACTTC. It encodes CASAGTSGGRQTYEQYF. The J gene is TRBJ2-7, the V gene TRBV18; 14 positions match TRBD2. The trim removed 8 bases at V and 2 bases at J, leaving 11 bases unmatched. Germline CDR1 is KGHSH and CDR2 is LQKENI. CDR3 length: 17 residues.

The V and J genes are TRBV5-6 and TRBJ1-6; 7 bases are a match to TRBD1. Per the germline V gene, CDR1 is SGHDT and CDR2 is YYEEEE. CDR3 length: 15 residues. V was clipped by 2 bases and J by 5 bases; unmatched bases: 4. CDR3 DNA: TGTGCCAGCAGCTTCGAGGGGGCGAATAATTCACCCCTCCACTTT. Translation gives CASSFEGANNSPLHF.

V is TRBV18 and J is TRBJ1-2; 7 bases fit TRBD1. The CDR3 length is 14 residues. V gave up 5 bases and J gave up 6 bases; unmatched junction bases: 9. CDR1 is KGHSH, CDR2 LQKENI, per germline. In DNA, the CDR3 is TGTGCCAGCTCAAGAGACAGGGAGGCTGATGGCTACACCTTC. Translated: CASSRDREADGYTF.

This chain uses TRBV11-3 with TRBJ2-1; D gene unclear. With 5 bases removed from V and 7 bases from J, the gap between germline ends came to 9 bases. The germline CDR1 and CDR2 sequences are SGHNT and YENEEA. This CDR3 spans 12 amino acids. CDR3 sequence (DNA): TGTGCCAGCAGCACAACACGAAATGAGCAGTTCTTC. Translation gives CASSTTRNEQFF.

This chain joins TRBV10-3 and TRBJ1-6; 7 bases match TRBD1. The CDR3 has 14 residues. Per germline, CDR1 ENHRY and CDR2 SYGVKD. Written as DNA, the CDR3 is TGTGCACACGGACAGGCGCTTGGGAATTCACCCCTCCACTTT. Its translation is CAHGQALGNSPLHF.

This CDR3 reads CASSRFRGDSPLHF. The CDR3 DNA follows: TGTGCCAGCAGTCGGTTCAGGGGGGATTCACCCCTCCACTTT. This chain connects TRBV6-5 to TRBJ1-6; 7 bases map to TRBD1. There are 14 residues in the CDR3. CDR1 MNHEY and CDR2 SVGAGI come from the germline V gene. V was clipped by 5 bases and J by 8 bases; unmatched bases: 6.

The gene calls are TRBV7-2 and TRBJ1-1; D uncertain. Germline assignment: CDR1 SGHTA and CDR2 FQGNSA. This CDR3 comprises 14 residues. V lost 1 base to trimming and J lost 4 bases, with 10 bases between them. The CDR3 region has the DNA TGTGCCAGCAGCTTAGTCTGGGCCTCCACTGAAGCTTTCTTT. Amino acids: CASSLVWASTEAFF.

The V call is TRBV29-1, the J call TRBJ2-1; D is perhaps TRBD2 (6 bases). The germline gives CDR1 SQVTM, CDR2 ANQGSEA. CDR3 length equals 17 residues. V lost 2 bases to trimming and J lost 0 bases, with 17 bases between them. The CDR3 sequence is CSVETPGGKSSYNEQFF. The CDR3 DNA is TGCAGCGTTGAAACCCCCGGGGGAAAGAGCTCCTACAATGAGCAGTTCTTC.

This clone was counted a few times. This chain uses TRBV7-2 with TRBJ2-6; 10 nucleotides agree with TRBD1. Germline V gene data show CDR1 as SGHTA and CDR2 as FQGNSA. This CDR3 is 17 amino acids long. V shed 3 bases, J shed 2 bases, and the junction held 4 bases outside the gene matches. CDR3 sequence: CASSLGTGVPGANVLTF. CDR3 in DNA: TGTGCCAGCAGCTTGGGGACAGGGGTTCCTGGGGCCAACGTCCTGACTTTC.

This clone was counted only a few times. This rearrangement joins TRBV10-3 to TRBJ1-6; no clear D gene. Germline assignment: CDR1 ENHRY and CDR2 SYGVKD. V lost 4 bases and J lost 10, with 14 bases in between. The CDR3 runs 14 residues. The CDR3: CAISAVGVGSPLHF. DNA for the CDR3: TGTGCCATCAGTGCTGTCGGGGTGGGATCACCCCTCCACTTT.

This clone has a single count. The rearrangement links TRBV18 to TRBJ1-1; no clear D gene. Germline-derived CDR1 and CDR2 are KGHSH and LQKENI. V shed 0 bases and J shed 1 base, with 6 bases lying between them. This CDR3 has 14 residues. The CDR3 nucleotides read TGTGCCAGCTCACCACCCAACGGGAACACTGAAGCTTTCTTT. It translates to CASSPPNGNTEAFF.

The chain uses TRBV4-1 and TRBJ2-4; no definite D call. Per the germline V gene, CDR1 is MGHRA and CDR2 is YSYEKL. The V and J ends lost 0 bases and 7 bases respectively, with 4 bases between them. The CDR3 totals 12 residues. DNA for the CDR3: TGCGCCAGCAGCCAAGAACAGAACATTCAGTACTTC. Translation gives CASSQEQNIQYF.

The chain couples TRBV7-2 to TRBJ2-1, with a weak D call TRBD1 (7 bases). The V gene's germline CDR1 is SGHTA and CDR2 FQGNSA. CDR3 size: 14 residues. The V gene lost 0 bases and the J gene lost 6 bases, with 9 bases spanning the gap. CDR3 loop: CASSLARGANEQFF. In DNA, the CDR3 is TGTGCCAGCAGCTTAGCCAGGGGGGCCAATGAGCAGTTCTTC.

A word on this clone: The junction departs from the called germline gene at one end, perhaps through a read error. V is TRBV10-3 and J is TRBJ1-2; 7 bases are a match to TRBD1. The CDR3 sequence is 15 residues long. CDR1 is ENHRY, CDR2 SYGVKD, per germline. The CDR3 here is CAINENPGGIYGYTF. The CDR3 coding sequence is TGTGCCATCAATGAGAACCCAGGGGGTATCTATGGCTACACCTTC.

The chain recombines TRBV5-8 with TRBJ2-5; tentative D call: TRBD1 (7 bases). Trimming stripped 6 bases from V and 1 base from J, with 10 bases between. There are 13 residues in the CDR3. The germline V gene encodes CDR1 SGHTS and CDR2 YDEGEE. The CDR3 spells CASNRGGQETQYF. CDR3 DNA sequence: TGTGCCAGCAACAGGGGAGGCCAAGAGACCCAGTACTTC.

The genes are TRBV5-4 and TRBJ2-2; 9 positions match TRBD1. CDR3 length: 13 amino acids. Germline lookup yields CDR1 SGHNT and CDR2 YYREEE (reference sequence). J was trimmed by 6 bases and V by 3 bases; bases with no gene match: 0. CDR3 DNA: TGTGCCAGCAGCTGGACAGGGGCCGGGGAGCTGTTTTTT. Amino acids: CASSWTGAGELFF.

The chain employs TRBV10-3 and TRBJ2-5, with a weak D call TRBD1 (7 bases). The J call could be wrong; TRBJ2-7 is a better fit for the DNA end. The CDR3 spans 17 residues. Germline CDR1 is ENHRY and CDR2 is SYGVKD. CDR3 loop: CATTAGGTETTSYEQYF. CDR3 nucleotides: TGTGCCACCACAGCCGGCGGGACAGAAACCACCTCCTACGAGCAGTACTTC.

This rearrangement joins TRBV20-1 to TRBJ1-1; D may be TRBD1 (6 bases). From germline, CDR1 is DFQATT and CDR2 SNEGSKA (reference sequence). This CDR3 comprises 11 residues. CDR3 loop: CTGGRGAEAFF. The CDR3 coding sequence is TGCACCGGGGGGCGCGGGGCTGAAGCTTTCTTT.

CDR3 residues: CASSLEQGGYGYTF. CDR3 sequence (DNA): TGTGCCAGCAGCTTAGAACAGGGCGGCTATGGCTACACCTTC. The chain recombines TRBV7-9 with TRBJ1-2; the D gene is possibly TRBD1 (6 bases). The CDR3 length is 14 residues. Deletions cut 1 base from V and 4 bases from J, with 10 bases between. Germline CDR1 SEHNR, CDR2 FQNEAQ (reference sequence).

This clone showed up just once. This chain connects TRBV10-3 to TRBJ1-1, with TRBD1 matching 8 bases. This CDR3 has 14 amino acids. J was trimmed by 10 bases and V by 2 bases; bases with no gene match: 9. Germline CDR1 and CDR2: ENHRY and SYGVKD. CDR3 DNA: TGTGCCATCAGTGAGCCCTCAGGGGGCGAGGTAGCTTTCTTT. Translating gives CAISEPSGGEVAFF.

The rearrangement links TRBV15 to TRBJ2-5; maybe TRBD2 (5 bases). Germline CDR1 is LNHNV and CDR2 is YYDKDF (reference sequence). V gave up 4 bases and J gave up 5 bases, with 14 bases separating them. The CDR3 runs to 14 residues. The CDR3 spells CATSKRGREETQYF. CDR3 DNA sequence: TGTGCCACCAGCAAGCGAGGGCGCGAGGAGACCCAGTACTTC.

This sequence joins TRBV10-3 and TRBJ1-2; possible D gene TRBD1, 5 bases. The V end lost 5 bases, the J end lost 0 bases, and 10 bases lay between the germline ends. CDR3 length: 14 amino acids. The germline V gene encodes CDR1 ENHRY and CDR2 SYGVKD. This chain's CDR3 is CAISQGTPNYGYTF. The DNA for the CDR3 is TGTGCCATCAGTCAGGGTACACCTAACTATGGCTACACCTTC.

This rearrangement joins TRBV6-6 to TRBJ1-3; 7 positions agree with TRBD1. Per germline, CDR1 MNHNY and CDR2 SVGAGI (reference sequence). V was clipped by 6 bases and J by 2 bases; unmatched bases: 7. This CDR3 is 15 amino acids long. This CDR3 reads CASRRQGRAGNTIYF. As DNA, the CDR3 is TGTGCCAGCAGGAGACAGGGTAGGGCTGGAAACACCATATATTTT.

The chain has TRBV7-9 and TRBJ2-7; D perhaps matches TRBD1 (5 bases). CDR1 and CDR2 (germline): SEHNR, FQNEAQ (reference sequence). The CDR3 length is 15 residues. The V end was cut by 6 bases, the J end by 5 bases, with 20 bases between. CDR3 nucleotide sequence: TGTGCCAGCAGTCCAAATCCTCCCAGGGTTAACGAGCAGTACTTC. Protein: CASSPNPPRVNEQYF. Using reference TRBV7-9 and TRBJ2-7 for the parts outside the CDR3, the full variable domain is DTGVSQNPRHKITKRGQNVTFRCDPISEHNRLYWYRQTLGQGPEFLTYFQNEAQLEKSRLLSDRFSAERPKGSFSTLEIQRTEQGDSAMYLCASSPNPPRVNEQYFGPGTRLTVT.

This rearrangement joins TRBV10-3 to TRBJ2-3; TRBD1 might be the D (6 bases). Germline V gene lookup returns CDR1 ENHRY and CDR2 SYGVKD. The CDR3 contains 15 residues. V lost 6 bases and J lost 2, with 15 bases in between. As DNA, the CDR3 is TGTGCCATCAGGCATGACAGGTCCTTCACAGATACGCAGTATTTT. It yields the protein CAIRHDRSFTDTQYF.

V usage is TRBV6-5 and J usage is TRBJ2-7; the match to TRBD1 covers 9 bases. The V segment lost 7 bases and the J segment 4 bases; nucleotides outside the gene matches: 5. The length of the CDR3 is 13 residues. Germline V gene sequence: CDR1 MNHEY, CDR2 SVGAGI. The CDR3 region has the DNA TGTGCCAGCATTAGGACAGGGGCTTACGAGCAGTACTTC. Translation gives CASIRTGAYEQYF.